This section outlines one T cell receptor (beta chain) sequence together with its context. Its matching antigen is unknown. These data belong to a study of cytomegalovirus exposure and HLA in healthy donors. General observations from the study: The study had only CMV serostatus as immune exposure information.

Primers included in the PCR were 60 Vbeta and 13 Jbeta primers. The table came from immunoSEQ multiplex PCR; TCRdb's copy has only in-frame clones and leaves some out. This table holds more than 95,000 clones, over 60% found once. V lost 10 bases, J lost 5 bases, and 12 bases stayed unmatched. CDR1 is LNHDA, CDR2 SQIVND, per germline (reference sequence). The CDR3 sequence is 14 residues long. The sample was PBMCs. The chain links TRBV19 to TRBJ1-1, with 8 positions matching TRBD1. The source of this sequence is a man in his sixties in good health and CMV-seropositive. CDR3 nucleotide sequence: TGTGCCACCTGGGCGCTGACAGGGGAAACTGAAGCTTTCTTT. Its translation: CATWALTGETEAFF.